Sequencing of this T cell receptor beta chain was carried out in a study of lymphopenia after photon versus proton radiotherapy. V lost 2 bases to trimming and J lost 5 bases, with 9 bases between them. This CDR3 region has 13 residues. Germline V gene sequence: CDR1 SEHNR, CDR2 FQNEAQ (reference sequence). Only in-frame clones appear in the TCRdb table, and some are missing; sequencing was by immunoSEQ multiplex PCR. The data hold tens of thousands of clones, with roughly 90% observed a single time. With respect to this clone: Its antigen remains unknown.

Study-level findings and limits: Oligoclonal CD8+ Temra expansion after nadir drove photon patients' diversity drop. Relative stability marked proton patients; photon patients lost diversity and naive cells.

The sample here was peripheral blood, taken from a patient treated with photon-based radiotherapy. The chain has TRBV7-9 and TRBJ2-5; D remains unclear. This sequence was found in a woman aged 40 to 50 with cholangiocarcinoma. DNA for the CDR3: TGTGCCAGCAGCTTATATGGAAGGGAGACCCAGTACTTC. Translation: CASSLYGRETQYF.